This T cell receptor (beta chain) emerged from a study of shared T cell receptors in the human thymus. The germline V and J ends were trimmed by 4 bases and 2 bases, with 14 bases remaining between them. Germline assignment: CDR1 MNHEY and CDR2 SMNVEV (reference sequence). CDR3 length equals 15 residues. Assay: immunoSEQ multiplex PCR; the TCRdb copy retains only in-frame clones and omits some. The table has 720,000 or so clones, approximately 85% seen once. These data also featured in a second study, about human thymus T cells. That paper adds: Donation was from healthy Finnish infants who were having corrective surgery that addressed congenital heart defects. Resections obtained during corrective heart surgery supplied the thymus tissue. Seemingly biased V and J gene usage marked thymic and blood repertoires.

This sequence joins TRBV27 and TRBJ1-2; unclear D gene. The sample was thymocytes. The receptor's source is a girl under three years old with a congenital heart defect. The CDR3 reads CASSWAPLGNYGYTF. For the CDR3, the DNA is TGTGCCAGCAGTTGGGCCCCACTAGGGAACTATGGCTACACCTTC.